One sample yielded the 30 T cell receptor beta chains listed below, sequenced in a study of OX40 agonist ivuxolimab in advanced cancers. The data were produced by immunoSEQ multiplex PCR, yet TCRdb's version contains in-frame clones alone and is incomplete. The sample has tens of thousands of clones, over 90% seen once; the top ten hold 15% to 20%. The input for sequencing was CD4+ or CD8+ T cells sorted from blood, taken in a trial of the OX40 agonist ivuxolimab. All receptors come from an adult with an advanced solid tumor such as melanoma, head and neck, liver or kidney cancer.

The V call is TRBV7-6, the J call TRBJ1-4; a possible D gene is TRBD1 (5 bases). Germline CDR1 is SGHVS and CDR2 is FNYEAQ. The length of the CDR3 is 15 residues. Trimming cost V 2 bases and J 7 bases, with 14 bases left between them. The CDR3, as DNA: TGTGCCAGCAGCTTAACTTCCGTCGGGGGTGAAAAACTGTTTTTT. Translated: CASSLTSVGGEKLFF.

J is TRBJ1-2 and V is TRBV2; 8 bases align to TRBD1. The CDR3 covers 15 residues. With V trimmed by 2 bases and J by 5 bases, 7 bases remained unmatched. The germline gives CDR1 SNHLY, CDR2 FYNNEI. CDR3 sequence (DNA): TGTGCCAGCAGTGAACCTGAGACAGGGGTATATGGCTACACCTTC. Translating it yields CASSEPETGVYGYTF. Full variable domain (remainder filled in from reference TRBV2 and TRBJ1-2): EPEVTQTPSHQVTQMGQEVILRCVPISNHLYFYWYRQILGQKVEFLVSFYNNEISEKSEIFDDQFSVERPDGSNFTLKIRSTKLEDSAMYFCASSEPETGVYGYTFGSGTRLTVV.

The chain employs TRBV28 and TRBJ1-2, with D unresolved. The CDR3 runs 11 residues. CDR1 and CDR2 (germline): MDHEN, SYDVKM. Trimming cost V 3 bases and J 7 bases, with 6 bases left between them. In DNA, the CDR3 is TGTGCCAGCAGTTTCGGCGGTGGCTACACCTTC. Amino acids: CASSFGGGYTF.

The rearrangement uses TRBV19 and TRBJ1-2; no clear D. V shed 4 bases and J shed 4 bases, with 13 bases lying between them. CDR3 length: 14 residues. Germline V gene sequence: CDR1 LNHDA, CDR2 SQIVND (reference sequence). The CDR3 reads CASSTGSPGYGYTF. The CDR3 region has the DNA TGTGCCAGTAGTACCGGTAGCCCGGGCTATGGCTACACCTTC.

V gene TRBV29-1 combines with J gene TRBJ2-1; 9 bases map to TRBD2. The CDR3 has 12 residues. With 7 bases clipped from V and 7 bases from J, the junction kept 5 bases outside the gene matches. Germline V gene lookup returns CDR1 SQVTM and CDR2 ANQGSEA. CDR3 protein: CSALAGVNEQFF. Here the CDR3 DNA reads TGCAGCGCCTTAGCGGGAGTGAATGAGCAGTTCTTC.

This clone was counted a single time. The chain links TRBV4-3 to TRBJ2-7, with TRBD1 matching over 7 bases. Looked up from germline, CDR1 is LGHNA and CDR2 is YSLEER. The trim removed 0 bases at V and 1 base at J, leaving 3 bases unmatched. The CDR3 has 15 amino acids. The CDR3 reads CASSQDRGLSYEQYF. The CDR3 bases are TGCGCCAGCAGCCAAGACAGGGGGTTATCCTACGAGCAGTACTTC.

The J gene is TRBJ2-2, the V gene TRBV11-2; D unclear. This CDR3 is built from 11 residues. V was trimmed by 2 bases and J by 8 bases, leaving 3 bases between them. Germline V CDR1 and CDR2: SGHAT, FQNNGV. CDR3 nucleotides: TGTGCCAGCAGCTTACCTGGGGAGCTGTTTTTT. Translating gives CASSLPGELFF.

The chain uses TRBV27 and TRBJ2-1; 8 nucleotides match TRBD2. CDR3 length equals 17 residues. The V segment lost 3 bases and the J segment 5 bases; nucleotides outside the gene matches: 12. Germline CDR1 and CDR2: MNHEY and SMNVEV (reference sequence). The CDR3 DNA is TGTGCCAGCAGTTTCCTCGGGGTCCAGCGGGAGAACAATGAGCAGTTCTTC. This gives the protein CASSFLGVQRENNEQFF.

This chain joins TRBV7-9 and TRBJ1-2; the D is unclear. Trimming removed 2 bases at V and 6 bases at J, with 10 bases between. There are 13 residues in the CDR3. Germline CDR1 SEHNR, CDR2 FQNEAQ (reference sequence). The CDR3 DNA sequence: TGTGCCAGCAGCTTAAAATGGACCCATGGCTACACCTTC. Amino acid sequence: CASSLKWTHGYTF. Supplemented by reference TRBV7-9 and TRBJ1-2, the full variable domain reads DTGVSQNPRHKITKRGQNVTFRCDPISEHNRLYWYRQTLGQGPEFLTYFQNEAQLEKSRLLSDRFSAERPKGSFSTLEIQRTEQGDSAMYLCASSLKWTHGYTFGSGTRLTVV.

The chain joins TRBV2 to TRBJ2-5; D ambiguous. V shed 6 bases and J shed 0 bases, with 5 bases lying between them. Germline loops: CDR1 SNHLY, CDR2 FYNNEI. This CDR3 comprises 12 residues. DNA of the CDR3: TGTGCCAGCAGGGCAGACCAAGAGACCCAGTACTTC. Translation gives CASRADQETQYF. Complete variable domain (other parts from reference TRBV2 and TRBJ2-5): EPEVTQTPSHQVTQMGQEVILRCVPISNHLYFYWYRQILGQKVEFLVSFYNNEISEKSEIFDDQFSVERPDGSNFTLKIRSTKLEDSAMYFCASRADQETQYFGPGTRLLVL.

The V gene is TRBV6-5, the J gene TRBJ1-3; 10 nucleotides align to TRBD1. Germline CDR1 MNHEY, CDR2 SVGAGI. Germline trimming cut 5 bases from V and 8 bases from J; bases unmatched to any gene: 9. This CDR3 is 15 amino acids long. Written as DNA, the CDR3 is TGTGCCAGCAGTATGTCAGGACAGGGGGTGGACACCATATATTTT. It encodes CASSMSGQGVDTIYF.

The rearrangement joins TRBV21-1 to TRBJ2-7; whether TRBD2, the table's D call, matches the DNA was not checked. TRBV21-1 is flagged as a pseudogene. The CDR3 loop spans 15 amino acids. The CDR3 DNA follows: TGTGCCAGCAGCCCCTGGACTAGCGGGAGCAACGAGCAGTACTTC. This gives the protein CASSPWTSGSNEQYF.

This chain uses TRBV4-3 with TRBJ2-2; D remains unclear. The length of the CDR3 is 17 residues. V was cut by 0 bases and J by 5 bases, with 16 bases left in between. The germline CDR1 and CDR2 sequences are LGHNA and YSLEER. CDR3 amino acids: CASSQELERLRTGELFF. The CDR3 nucleotides are TGCGCCAGCAGCCAAGAGCTAGAAAGGCTAAGGACCGGGGAGCTGTTTTTT.

This clone has a single count. This chain joins TRBV15 and TRBJ1-4; D unresolved. The CDR3 covers 18 residues. Trimming removed 2 bases from V and 3 bases from J, with 19 bases in between. Germline V gene sequence: CDR1 LNHNV, CDR2 YYDKDF (reference sequence). The chain's CDR3 is CATSRSGRATVSNEKLFF. In DNA, the CDR3 is TGTGCCACCAGCAGATCCGGACGGGCGACGGTATCTAATGAAAAACTGTTTTTT. Full variable domain (remainder filled in from reference TRBV15 and TRBJ1-4): DAMVIQNPRYQVTQFGKPVTLSCSQTLNHNVMYWYQQKSSQAPKLLFHYYDKDFNNEADTPDNFQSRRPNTSFCFLDIRSPGLGDTAMYLCATSRSGRATVSNEKLFFGSGTQLSVL.

This clone is a singleton in its sample. The J gene is TRBJ2-7, the V gene TRBV4-3; possibly TRBD2 for D (5 bases). V was clipped by 0 bases and J by 3 bases, with 15 bases between them. There are 16 residues in the CDR3. Per the germline V gene, CDR1 is LGHNA and CDR2 is YSLEER. CDR3 region: CASSQEYEEARYEQYF. The CDR3 DNA sequence: TGCGCCAGCAGCCAAGAATATGAGGAGGCCCGCTACGAGCAGTACTTC.

Here the CDR3 reads CAISDPLTGALRGNEQFF. DNA for the CDR3: TGTGCCATCAGTGACCCTCTCACAGGGGCACTAAGGGGAAACGAGCAGTTCTTC. J is TRBJ2-1 and V is TRBV10-3; 7 positions agree with TRBD1. V lost 3 bases to trimming and J lost 10 bases; unmatched junction nucleotides: 21. There are 18 residues in the CDR3. Germline loops: CDR1 ENHRY, CDR2 SYGVKD.

The chain has TRBV5-1 and TRBJ2-7, with 9 bases fitting TRBD2. This CDR3 has 15 amino acids. J gave up 3 bases and V 2 bases, and 6 bases lay outside the gene matches. Germline CDR1 and CDR2: SGHRS and YFSETQ. The CDR3 nucleotides read TGCGCCAGCAGCTTAGCTAGCGGGGAGTACTACGAGCAGTACTTC. Translation: CASSLASGEYYEQYF.

V gene TRBV19 combines with J gene TRBJ1-1; D not certain. CDR1 is LNHDA and CDR2 is SQIVND in the germline V gene (reference sequence). V lost 3 bases to trimming and J lost 0 bases, with 11 bases between them. The CDR3 totals 15 residues. CDR3 bases: TGTGCCAGTAGTATCCTTGGGGAAATGAACACTGAAGCTTTCTTT. It codes for CASSILGEMNTEAFF.

The chain joins TRBV28 to TRBJ1-4; 7 bases align to TRBD1. Germline CDR1 is MDHEN and CDR2 is SYDVKM. The CDR3 totals 15 residues. Unmatched junction bases numbered 4, after V lost 4 bases and J lost 2 bases. The CDR3 coding sequence is TGTGCCAGCAGTTGGGCACAGGGGACTAATGAAAAACTGTTTTTT. This encodes CASSWAQGTNEKLFF.

CDR3 protein: CASSIAEEKLFF. For the CDR3, the DNA is TGTGCCAGTAGTATAGCTGAAGAAAAACTGTTTTTT. J is TRBJ1-4 and V is TRBV19; no reliable D call. There are 12 residues in the CDR3. V lost 1 base and J lost 8, with 5 bases in between. Germline V gives CDR1 LNHDA, CDR2 SQIVND (reference sequence).

This chain links TRBV25-1 with TRBJ2-2; the match to TRBD2 covers 9 bases. CDR3 size: 15 residues. J lost 4 bases, V lost 4 bases, and 4 bases had no gene match. CDR1 is MGHDK and CDR2 is SYGVNS in the germline V gene. In DNA, the CDR3 is TGTGCCAGCAGTGTCCTAGCGGGACCCACCGGGGAGCTGTTTTTT. Translating it yields CASSVLAGPTGELFF.

The rearrangement joins TRBV6-5 to TRBJ1-2; D remains unclear. The CDR3 totals 15 residues. Trimming shortened V by 4 bases and J by 1 base, and 13 bases separated the two germline ends. CDR1 MNHEY and CDR2 SVGAGI come from the germline V gene. Written as DNA, the CDR3 is TGTGCCAGCAGTTCCCTCCCTGGCGGTAACTATGGCTACACCTTC. Protein sequence: CASSSLPGGNYGYTF.

The chain uses TRBV9 and TRBJ1-4; tentatively, D is TRBD1 (6 bases). CDR1 and CDR2 (germline): SGDLS, YYNGEE. The CDR3 loop spans 14 amino acids. V was clipped by 0 bases and J by 6 bases, with 9 bases between them. This chain's CDR3 is CASSVGRGDEKLFF. DNA for the CDR3: TGTGCCAGCAGCGTAGGGAGGGGGGATGAAAAACTGTTTTTT.

This clone was seen a few times. The rearrangement joins TRBV11-2 to TRBJ2-7; 7 nucleotides match TRBD1. V lost 1 base and J lost 2; bases outside the gene matches: 2. Germline V gives CDR1 SGHAT, CDR2 FQNNGV. The CDR3 is 14 amino acids. CDR3 sequence (DNA): TGTGCCAGCAGCTTAGGGACAGGAGCCTACGAGCAGTACTTC. It yields the protein CASSLGTGAYEQYF.

The rearrangement links TRBV9 to TRBJ2-7, with 13 bases aligning to TRBD2. Unmatched junction bases numbered 4, after V lost 4 bases and J lost 6 bases. Germline CDR1 is SGDLS and CDR2 is YYNGEE. This CDR3 comprises 14 residues. The CDR3 coding sequence is TGTGCCAGCAGCTTCCGACTAGCGGGAGGCGAGCAGTACTTC. Encoded protein: CASSFRLAGGEQYF.

The CDR3 spells CASSLRGYEQYF. CDR3 sequence (DNA): TGTGCCAGCAGCTTACGAGGTTACGAGCAGTACTTC. This chain uses TRBV7-9 with TRBJ2-7; no clear D gene. The CDR3 runs to 12 residues. V was pared by 2 bases and J by 4 bases, with 6 bases between. In germline, CDR1 is SEHNR, CDR2 FQNEAQ (reference sequence).

V is TRBV9 and J is TRBJ2-2; D gene unclear. The CDR3 sequence is 15 residues long. Germline V gene sequence: CDR1 SGDLS, CDR2 YYNGEE. V gave up 3 bases and J gave up 6 bases, with 15 bases separating them. The CDR3 sequence is CASSEPGSTPGELFF. The CDR3 nucleotides read TGTGCCAGCAGCGAGCCGGGTTCGACACCCGGGGAGCTGTTTTTT.

V and J are TRBV5-8 and TRBJ2-2; 10 nucleotides agree with TRBD2. Losses at the gene ends were 0 bases for V and 6 bases for J; bases not matched to a gene: 5. Germline V gives CDR1 SGHTS, CDR2 YDEGEE. The CDR3 sequence is 16 residues long. Here the CDR3 DNA reads TGTGCCAGCAGCTTGGGGCTAGCGGGAGTACCCGGGGAGCTGTTTTTT. This codes for CASSLGLAGVPGELFF.

The chain recombines TRBV14 with TRBJ2-2; 7 bases fit TRBD2. Trimming cost V 3 bases and J 4 bases; bases outside gene matches: 5. Germline-derived CDR1 and CDR2 are SGHDN and FVKESK. This CDR3 spans 15 amino acids. The DNA for the CDR3 is TGTGCCAGCAGCCACCTAGCGGATCGCACCGGGGAGCTGTTTTTT. It is translated as CASSHLADRTGELFF.

This chain links TRBV10-2 with TRBJ2-7; D might be TRBD2 (6 bases). Germline-derived CDR1 and CDR2 are WSHSY and SAAADI. This CDR3 is built from 16 residues. Trimming pared 4 bases from V and 2 bases from J, leaving 18 bases between. The DNA of the CDR3 is TGCGCCAGCAGTGGACTTTTAGCGCGCGGGACCTACGAGCAGTACTTC. It codes for CASSGLLARGTYEQYF.